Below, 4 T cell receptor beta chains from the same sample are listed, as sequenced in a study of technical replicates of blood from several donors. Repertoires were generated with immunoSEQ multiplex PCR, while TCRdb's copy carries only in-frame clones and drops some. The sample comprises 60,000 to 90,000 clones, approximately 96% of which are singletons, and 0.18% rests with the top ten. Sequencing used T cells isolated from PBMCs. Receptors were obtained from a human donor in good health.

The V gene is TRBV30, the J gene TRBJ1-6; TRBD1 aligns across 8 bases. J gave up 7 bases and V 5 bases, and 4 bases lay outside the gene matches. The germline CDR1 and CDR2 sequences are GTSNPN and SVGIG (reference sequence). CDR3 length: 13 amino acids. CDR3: CAWEGQANSPLHF. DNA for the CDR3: TGTGCCTGGGAGGGACAGGCGAATTCACCCCTCCACTTT. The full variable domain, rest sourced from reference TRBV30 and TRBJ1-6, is SQTIHQWPATLVQPVGSPLSLECTVEGTSNPNLYWYRQAAGRGLQLLFYSVGIGQISSEVPQNLSASRPQDRQFILSSKKLLLSDSGFYLCAWEGQANSPLHFGNGTRLTVT.

Here the CDR3 reads CASSFRQGLSNYGYTF. CDR3 nucleotides: TGCGCCAGCAGCTTTCGACAGGGCCTGTCTAACTATGGCTACACCTTC. The chain uses TRBV5-1 and TRBJ1-2, with TRBD1 matching 7 bases. Germline CDR1 SGHRS, CDR2 YFSETQ. Unmatched junction bases numbered 7, after V lost 2 bases and J lost 0 bases. This CDR3 contains 16 residues.

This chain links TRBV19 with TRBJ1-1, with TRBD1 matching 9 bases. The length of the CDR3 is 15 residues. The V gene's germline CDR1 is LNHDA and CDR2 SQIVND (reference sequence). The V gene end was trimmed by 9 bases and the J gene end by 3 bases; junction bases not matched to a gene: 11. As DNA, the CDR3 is TGTGCCAGCCGGACGGGGACAGGGAGGGACACTGAAGCTTTCTTT. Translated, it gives CASRTGTGRDTEAFF.

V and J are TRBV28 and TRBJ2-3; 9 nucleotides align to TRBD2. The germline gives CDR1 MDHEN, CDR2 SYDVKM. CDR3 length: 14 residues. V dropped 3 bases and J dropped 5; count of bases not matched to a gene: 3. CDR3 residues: CASSLGLAIDTQYF. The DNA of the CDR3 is TGTGCCAGCAGTTTGGGACTAGCAATAGATACGCAGTATTTT. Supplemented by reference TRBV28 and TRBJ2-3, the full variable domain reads DVKVTQSSRYLVKRTGEKVFLECVQDMDHENMFWYRQDPGLGLRLIYFSYDVKMKEKGDIPEGYSVSREKKERFSLILESASTNQTSMYLCASSLGLAIDTQYFGPGTRLTVL.